The table lists the clone carrying this T cell receptor beta chain with a count of one. Its antigen is not identified. From germline, CDR1 is DFQATT and CDR2 SNEGSKA (reference sequence). V dropped 4 bases and J dropped 2 bases, with 16 bases sitting between them. The CDR3 spans 15 residues. Preparation of the TCRbeta library used unique molecular identifiers. Each CDR3 protein gets one entry after TCRdb re-called the PCR reads with MiXCR. The top ten clones hold 12% to 15% of a sample with fewer than 750,000 distinct CDR3 sequences, roughly 23% of them seen once. The sample belongs to a study of T-cell reconstitution after alpha-beta-depleted transplantation in children. Study-wide results and caveats: T-cell numbers and diversity, one year after transplant, stemmed largely from T cells that were newly produced. The study reportedly traced alpha-beta T cells about two months after transplant to several hundred expanded graft clones. Surviving recipient T cells and thymic progenitors produced the high day-60 TCRbeta diversity seen in some patients.

The material sequenced was PBMCs, mostly from graft donor cells, taken 360 days after TCRalphabeta/CD19-depleted stem cell transplant. This chain joins TRBV20-1 and TRBJ2-3; tentatively, D is TRBD2 (6 bases). This receptor was identified in a boy under three years old who had a stem cell transplant for acute myeloid leukemia, so the T cells may come from the graft donor. CDR3 protein: CSAKSGVSHTDTQYF. As DNA, the CDR3 is TGCAGTGCTAAGTCGGGGGTTAGCCACACAGATACGCAGTATTTT.